The rows below give T cell receptor beta chains drawn from one sample of a study of OX40 agonist ivuxolimab in advanced cancers. Produced via immunoSEQ multiplex PCR; TCRdb's table is partial and in-frame only. The sample lists about 33,000 clones; roughly 81% were seen once. Material: CD4+ or CD8+ T cells sorted from blood, obtained in a trial of the OX40 agonist ivuxolimab. Receptor source: an adult with an advanced solid tumor such as melanoma, head and neck, liver or kidney cancer. The CDR3 runs from the conserved cysteine through the conserved F or W. Fields, in order: J gene, D gene, clone size, V gene, CDR3 protein, CDR3 DNA. A D gene is named only where the DNA matches it firmly. Clone size is shown for a subset of rows, as once, few, many or a class of expanded clone.

j_gene: TRBJ1-2
d_gene: TRBD1
abundance: few
v_gene: TRBV16
CDR3aa: CASTPAAGGYGYTF
CDR3nt: TGTGCCAGCACCCCCGCGGCAGGGGGCTATGGCTACACCTTC

j_gene: TRBJ2-7
d_gene: TRBD1
abundance: NA
v_gene: TRBV28
CDR3aa: CASSLRQGAREQYF
CDR3nt: TGTGCCAGCAGTTTACGACAGGGGGCTAGGGAGCAGTACTTC

j_gene: TRBJ1-2
d_gene: NA
abundance: NA
v_gene: TRBV6-5
CDR3aa: CASGNDVNYGYTF
CDR3nt: TGTGCCAGCGGCAACGACGTCAACTATGGCTACACCTTC

j_gene: TRBJ2-2
d_gene: NA
abundance: once
v_gene: TRBV30
CDR3aa: CAWRPSNAGELFF
CDR3nt: TGTGCCTGGAGGCCGAGTAATGCCGGGGAGCTGTTTTTT

j_gene: TRBJ1-3
d_gene: TRBD1
abundance: NA
v_gene: TRBV7-9
CDR3aa: CASSTGQAGGNTIYF
CDR3nt: TGTGCCAGCAGCACGGGACAGGCAGGTGGAAACACCATATATTTT

j_gene: TRBJ2-7
d_gene: TRBD1
abundance: NA
v_gene: TRBV7-9
CDR3aa: CASSLTGQGPYEQYF
CDR3nt: TGTGCCAGCAGCTTGACGGGACAGGGGCCCTACGAGCAGTACTTC

j_gene: TRBJ2-1
d_gene: NA
abundance: NA
v_gene: TRBV27
CDR3aa: CASRNQARYNEQFF
CDR3nt: TGTGCCAGCAGAAATCAGGCACGCTACAATGAGCAGTTCTTC

j_gene: TRBJ2-7
d_gene: NA
abundance: NA
v_gene: TRBV18
CDR3aa: CASSPTAGGHLYEQYF
CDR3nt: TGTGCCAGCTCACCAACCGCGGGCGGGCACCTATACGAGCAGTACTTC

j_gene: TRBJ2-2
d_gene: NA
abundance: NA
v_gene: TRBV5-1
CDR3aa: CVSSLAGGINTGELFF
CDR3nt: TGCGTCAGCAGCTTGGCGGGCGGGATTAACACCGGGGAGCTGTTTTTT

j_gene: TRBJ2-7
d_gene: TRBD2
abundance: NA
v_gene: TRBV5-1
CDR3aa: CASSRLLAGAQRSYEQYF
CDR3nt: TGCGCCAGCAGCAGGCTTCTAGCGGGAGCCCAACGATCCTACGAGCAGTACTTC

j_gene: TRBJ1-4
d_gene: TRBD1
abundance: NA
v_gene: TRBV5-4
CDR3aa: CASSKTGVNEKLFF
CDR3nt: TGTGCCAGCAGCAAGACAGGGGTTAATGAAAAACTGTTTTTT

j_gene: TRBJ2-7
d_gene: TRBD1
abundance: NA
v_gene: TRBV28
CDR3aa: CASSLDRVIDEQYF
CDR3nt: TGTGCCAGCAGTTTAGACAGGGTGATCGACGAGCAGTACTTC

j_gene: TRBJ1-1
d_gene: NA
abundance: NA
v_gene: TRBV10-3
CDR3aa: CAISFTGGGTEAFF
CDR3nt: TGTGCCATCAGTTTTACAGGAGGGGGAACTGAAGCTTTCTTT

j_gene: TRBJ1-5
d_gene: TRBD1
abundance: NA
v_gene: TRBV7-8
CDR3aa: CASSLAFDGRGKVGNQPQHF
CDR3nt: TGTGCCAGCAGCTTAGCCTTCGACGGCAGGGGGAAGGTAGGCAATCAGCCCCAGCATTTT

j_gene: TRBJ2-1
d_gene: NA
abundance: few
v_gene: TRBV29-1
CDR3aa: CSISLANYNEQFF
CDR3nt: TGCAGCATTTCCCTCGCGAACTACAATGAGCAGTTCTTC

j_gene: TRBJ1-2
d_gene: NA
abundance: NA
v_gene: TRBV28
CDR3aa: CASSHSSSYGYTF
CDR3nt: TGTGCCAGCAGCCATAGTTCAAGCTATGGCTACACCTTC

j_gene: TRBJ2-3
d_gene: TRBD1
abundance: NA
v_gene: TRBV30
CDR3aa: CAWSSPGQGARSTQYF
CDR3nt: TGTGCCTGGAGTTCCCCGGGACAGGGGGCAAGAAGTACGCAGTATTTT

j_gene: TRBJ1-4
d_gene: NA
abundance: NA
v_gene: TRBV21-1
CDR3aa: CASSRDRGTNEKLFF
CDR3nt: TGTGCCAGCAGCAGGGACAGGGGGACTAATGAAAAACTGTTTTTT

j_gene: TRBJ2-1
d_gene: NA
abundance: once
v_gene: TRBV18
CDR3aa: CASSPVTQQFF
CDR3nt: TGTGCCAGCTCACCAGTGACTCAGCAGTTCTTC

j_gene: TRBJ1-1
d_gene: NA
abundance: NA
v_gene: TRBV7-2
CDR3aa: CASSQGYGSIMNTEAFF
CDR3nt: TGTGCCAGCAGCCAGGGTTACGGGTCGATCATGAACACTGAAGCTTTCTTT

j_gene: TRBJ1-1
d_gene: NA
abundance: NA
v_gene: TRBV5-6
CDR3aa: CASSPTGRATEAFF
CDR3nt: TGTGCCAGCAGCCCTACAGGGAGGGCCACTGAAGCTTTCTTT

j_gene: TRBJ2-3
d_gene: TRBD2
abundance: NA
v_gene: TRBV10-2
CDR3aa: CASSDRGGGVDTQYF
CDR3nt: TGCGCCAGCAGTGATCGCGGGGGGGGCGTAGATACGCAGTATTTT

j_gene: TRBJ1-2
d_gene: TRBD1
abundance: NA
v_gene: TRBV6-5
CDR3aa: CAGLGTEYNYGYTF
CDR3nt: TGTGCCGGATTGGGGACAGAATACAACTATGGCTACACCTTC

j_gene: TRBJ1-5
d_gene: NA
abundance: NA
v_gene: TRBV18
CDR3aa: CASSPRAANQPQHF
CDR3nt: TGTGCCAGCTCACCAAGGGCGGCTAATCAGCCCCAGCATTTT

j_gene: TRBJ2-2
d_gene: NA
abundance: NA
v_gene: TRBV6-1
CDR3aa: CATLIGTRGTGELFF
CDR3nt: TGTGCCACCCTCATCGGCACCCGGGGGACCGGGGAGCTGTTTTTT

j_gene: TRBJ1-2
d_gene: TRBD1
abundance: NA
v_gene: TRBV7-2
CDR3aa: CASSPRQGRDYGYTF
CDR3nt: TGTGCCAGCAGCCCCCGACAGGGGAGGGACTATGGCTACACCTTC

j_gene: TRBJ1-2
d_gene: NA
abundance: NA
v_gene: TRBV6-5
CDR3aa: CASREKRGYTF
CDR3nt: TGTGCCAGCAGGGAAAAGAGGGGCTACACCTTC

j_gene: TRBJ1-1
d_gene: NA
abundance: few
v_gene: TRBV4-1
CDR3aa: CASSQEFDAEAFF
CDR3nt: TGCGCCAGCAGCCAAGAGTTTGACGCTGAAGCTTTCTTT

j_gene: TRBJ2-7
d_gene: NA
abundance: NA
v_gene: TRBV6-6
CDR3aa: CASSKDQSREQYF
CDR3nt: TGTGCCAGCAGTAAGGATCAGTCGCGAGAGCAGTACTTC

j_gene: TRBJ2-2
d_gene: TRBD2
abundance: NA
v_gene: TRBV4-3
CDR3aa: CASSLVGRGVNTGELFF
CDR3nt: TGCGCCAGCAGCCTCGTTGGGCGGGGGGTGAACACCGGGGAGCTGTTTTTT

j_gene: TRBJ2-1
d_gene: NA
abundance: NA
v_gene: TRBV11-1
CDR3aa: CASSWTREKRNEQFF
CDR3nt: TGTGCCAGCAGCTGGACCCGGGAGAAACGCAATGAGCAGTTCTTC